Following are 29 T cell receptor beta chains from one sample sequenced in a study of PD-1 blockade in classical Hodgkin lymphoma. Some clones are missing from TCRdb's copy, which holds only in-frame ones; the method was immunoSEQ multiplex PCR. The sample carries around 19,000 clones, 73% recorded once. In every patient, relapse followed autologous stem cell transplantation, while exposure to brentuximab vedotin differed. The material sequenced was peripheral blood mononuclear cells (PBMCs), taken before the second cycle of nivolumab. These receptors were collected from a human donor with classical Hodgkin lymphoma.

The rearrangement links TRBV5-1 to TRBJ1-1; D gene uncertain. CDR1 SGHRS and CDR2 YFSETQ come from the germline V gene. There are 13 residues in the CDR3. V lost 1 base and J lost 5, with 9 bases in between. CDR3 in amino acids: CASSLMGPTEAFF. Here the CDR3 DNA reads TGCGCCAGCAGCTTGATGGGCCCGACTGAAGCTTTCTTT.

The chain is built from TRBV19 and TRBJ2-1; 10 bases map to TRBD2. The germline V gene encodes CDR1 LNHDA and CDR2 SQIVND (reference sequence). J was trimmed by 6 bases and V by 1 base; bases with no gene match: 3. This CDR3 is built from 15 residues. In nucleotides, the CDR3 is TGTGCCAGTAGTATAGGGACTAGCGGCCCCAATGAGCAGTTCTTC. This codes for CASSIGTSGPNEQFF.

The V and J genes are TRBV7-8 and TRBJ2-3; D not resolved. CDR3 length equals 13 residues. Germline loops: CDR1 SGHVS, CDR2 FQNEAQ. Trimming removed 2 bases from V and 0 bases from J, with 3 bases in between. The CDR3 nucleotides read TGTGCCAGCAGCTTACCGAGCACAGATACGCAGTATTTT. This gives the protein CASSLPSTDTQYF.

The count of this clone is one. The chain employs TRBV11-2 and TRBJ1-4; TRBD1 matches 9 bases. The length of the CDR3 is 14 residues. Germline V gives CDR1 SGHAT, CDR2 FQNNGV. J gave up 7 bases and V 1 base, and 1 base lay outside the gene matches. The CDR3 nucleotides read TGTGCCAGCAGCTTAGGGACAGGGGTTGAAAAACTGTTTTTT. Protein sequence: CASSLGTGVEKLFF.

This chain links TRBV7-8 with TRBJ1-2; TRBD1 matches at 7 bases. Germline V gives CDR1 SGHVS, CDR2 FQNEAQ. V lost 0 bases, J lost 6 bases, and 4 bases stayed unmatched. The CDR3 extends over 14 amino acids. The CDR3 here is CASSLARGRNGYTF. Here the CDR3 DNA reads TGTGCCAGCAGCTTAGCGAGGGGGCGGAATGGCTACACCTTC.

The CDR3 spells CASSGRLAGDTQYF. The CDR3 DNA is TGTGCCAGCAGTGGACGACTAGCGGGAGATACGCAGTATTTT. The V gene is TRBV28, the J gene TRBJ2-3; 10 bases map to TRBD2. The CDR3 has 14 residues. V gave up 5 bases and J gave up 5 bases; unmatched junction bases: 4. Germline V gene sequence: CDR1 MDHEN, CDR2 SYDVKM.

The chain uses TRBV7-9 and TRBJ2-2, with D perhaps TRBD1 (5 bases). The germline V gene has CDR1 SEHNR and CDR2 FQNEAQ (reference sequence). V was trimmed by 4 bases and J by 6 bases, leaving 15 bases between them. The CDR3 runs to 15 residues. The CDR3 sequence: CASSSLKGIPGELFF. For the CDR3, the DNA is TGTGCCAGCAGCTCACTTAAGGGGATCCCCGGGGAGCTGTTTTTT.

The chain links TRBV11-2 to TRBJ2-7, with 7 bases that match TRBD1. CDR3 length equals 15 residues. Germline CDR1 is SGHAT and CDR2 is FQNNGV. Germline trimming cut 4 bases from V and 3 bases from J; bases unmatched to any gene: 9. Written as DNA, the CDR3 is TGTGCCAGCAGCTCGCGGAGCCAGGGGGACTACGAGCAGTACTTC. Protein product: CASSSRSQGDYEQYF.

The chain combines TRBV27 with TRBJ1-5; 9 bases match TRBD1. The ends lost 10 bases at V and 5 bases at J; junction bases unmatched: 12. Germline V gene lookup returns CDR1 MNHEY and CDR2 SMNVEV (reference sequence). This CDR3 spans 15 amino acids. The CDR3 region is CATGQGSGVYQPQHF. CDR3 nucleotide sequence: TGTGCCACGGGACAGGGCTCCGGAGTGTATCAGCCCCAGCATTTT.

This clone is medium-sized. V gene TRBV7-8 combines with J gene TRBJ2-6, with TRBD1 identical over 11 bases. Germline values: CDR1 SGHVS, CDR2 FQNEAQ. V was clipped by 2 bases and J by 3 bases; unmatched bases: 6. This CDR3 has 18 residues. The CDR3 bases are TGTGCCAGCAGCTTACTGGACAGGGGGCAAAGTGGGGCCAACGTCCTGACTTTC. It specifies CASSLLDRGQSGANVLTF.

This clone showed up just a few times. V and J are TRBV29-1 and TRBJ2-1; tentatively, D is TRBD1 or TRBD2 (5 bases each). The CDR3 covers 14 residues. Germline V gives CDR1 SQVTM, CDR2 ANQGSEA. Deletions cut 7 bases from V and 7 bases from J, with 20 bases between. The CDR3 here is CSAIRAGRGNEQFF. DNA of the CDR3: TGCAGCGCTATCAGGGCAGGTCGGGGTAATGAGCAGTTCTTC.

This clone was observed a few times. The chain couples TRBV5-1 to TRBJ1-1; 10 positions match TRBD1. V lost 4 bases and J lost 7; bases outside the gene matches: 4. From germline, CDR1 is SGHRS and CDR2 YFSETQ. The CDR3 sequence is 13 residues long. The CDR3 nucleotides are TGCGCCAGCAGCGGTGGACAGGGGGATGAAGCTTTCTTT. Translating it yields CASSGGQGDEAFF.

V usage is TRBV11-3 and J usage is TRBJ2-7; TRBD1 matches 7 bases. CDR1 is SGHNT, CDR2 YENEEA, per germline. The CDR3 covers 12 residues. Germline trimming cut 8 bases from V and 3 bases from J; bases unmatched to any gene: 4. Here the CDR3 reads CASSGTDYEQYF. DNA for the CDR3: TGTGCCAGCTCCGGGACAGACTACGAGCAGTACTTC.

The CDR3 sequence: CASSLTNRYEQYF. The CDR3 DNA follows: TGTGCCAGCAGTTTGACTAATCGCTACGAGCAGTACTTC. J is TRBJ2-7 and V is TRBV2; possibly TRBD2 for D (5 bases). This CDR3 is 13 amino acids long. The ends were cut back, 5 bases at V and 3 bases at J, with 11 bases in the middle. Germline lookup yields CDR1 SNHLY and CDR2 FYNNEI.

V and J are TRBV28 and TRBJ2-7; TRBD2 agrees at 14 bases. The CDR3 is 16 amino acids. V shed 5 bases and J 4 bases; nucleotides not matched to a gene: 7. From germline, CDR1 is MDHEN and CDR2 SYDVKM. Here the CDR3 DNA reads TGTGCCAGCAGTGGGGGGACTAGCGGGAGTCGGTACGAGCAGTACTTC. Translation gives CASSGGTSGSRYEQYF.

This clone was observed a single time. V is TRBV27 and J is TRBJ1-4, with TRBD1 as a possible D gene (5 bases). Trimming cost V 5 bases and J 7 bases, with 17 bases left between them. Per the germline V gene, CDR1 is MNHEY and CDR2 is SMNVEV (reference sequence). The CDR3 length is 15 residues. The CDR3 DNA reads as TGTGCCAGCAGTCGGATACAGGCGGGTAGTGAAAAACTGTTTTTT. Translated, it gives CASSRIQAGSEKLFF. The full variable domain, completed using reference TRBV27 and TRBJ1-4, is EAQVTQNPRYLITVTGKKLTVTCSQNMNHEYMSWYRQDPGLGLRQIYYSMNVEVTDKGDVPEGYKVSRKEKRNFPLILESPSPNQTSLYFCASSRIQAGSEKLFFGSGTQLSVL.

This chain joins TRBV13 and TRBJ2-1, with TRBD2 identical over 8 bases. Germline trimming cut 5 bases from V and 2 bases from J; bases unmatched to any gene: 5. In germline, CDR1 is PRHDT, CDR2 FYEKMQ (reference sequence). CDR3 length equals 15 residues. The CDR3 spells CASSLAGGPYNEQFF. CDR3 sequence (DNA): TGTGCCAGCAGCCTCGCGGGAGGCCCCTACAATGAGCAGTTCTTC.

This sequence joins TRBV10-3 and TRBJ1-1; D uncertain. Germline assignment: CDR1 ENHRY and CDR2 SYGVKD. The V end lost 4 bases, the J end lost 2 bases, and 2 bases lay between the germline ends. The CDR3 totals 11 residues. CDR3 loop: CAISGNTEAFF. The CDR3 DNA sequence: TGTGCCATCAGTGGTAACACTGAAGCTTTCTTT.

The DNA for the CDR3 is TGTGCCAGCTCGCTGAGGGGGGCATATGGCTACACCTTC. It translates to CASSLRGAYGYTF. The chain joins TRBV18 to TRBJ1-2; tentatively, D is TRBD1 (6 bases). This CDR3 is 13 amino acids long. V was cut by 6 bases and J by 5 bases, with 13 bases left in between. Germline V gene data show CDR1 as KGHSH and CDR2 as LQKENI.

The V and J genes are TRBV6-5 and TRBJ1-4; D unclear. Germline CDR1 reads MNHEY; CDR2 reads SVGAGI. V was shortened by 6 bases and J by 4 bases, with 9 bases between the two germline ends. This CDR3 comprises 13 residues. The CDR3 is CASRPAGNEKLFF. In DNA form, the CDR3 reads TGTGCCAGCAGACCAGCTGGTAATGAAAAACTGTTTTTT.

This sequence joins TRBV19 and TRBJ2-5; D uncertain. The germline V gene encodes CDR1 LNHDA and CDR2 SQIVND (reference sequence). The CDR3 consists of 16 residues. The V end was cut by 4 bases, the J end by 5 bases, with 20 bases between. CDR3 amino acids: CASSKVQAGSRETQYF. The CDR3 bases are TGTGCCAGTAGTAAAGTCCAGGCCGGTTCTCGGGAGACCCAGTACTTC.

The CDR3, as DNA: TGTGCCAGCTCACCAACAGGGGGTAGCAATCAGCCCCAGCATTTT. Translation: CASSPTGGSNQPQHF. This chain uses TRBV18 with TRBJ1-5; 8 nucleotides line up with TRBD1. Germline CDR1 reads KGHSH; CDR2 reads LQKENI. CDR3 length: 15 amino acids. J lost 0 bases, V lost 2 bases, and 0 bases had no gene match.

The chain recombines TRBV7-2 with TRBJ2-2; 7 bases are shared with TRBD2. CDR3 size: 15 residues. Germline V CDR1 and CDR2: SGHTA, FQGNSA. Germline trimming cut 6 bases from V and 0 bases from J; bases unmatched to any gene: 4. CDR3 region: CASRTSFSNTGELFF. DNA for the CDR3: TGTGCCAGCAGGACTAGCTTCTCGAACACCGGGGAGCTGTTTTTT.

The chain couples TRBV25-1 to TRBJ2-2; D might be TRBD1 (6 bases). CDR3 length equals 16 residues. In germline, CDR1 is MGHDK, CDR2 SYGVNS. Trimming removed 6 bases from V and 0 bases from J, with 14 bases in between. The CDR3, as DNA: TGTGCCAGCAGCGCCAGCGGACAGTCGAACACCGGGGAGCTGTTTTTT. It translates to CASSASGQSNTGELFF.

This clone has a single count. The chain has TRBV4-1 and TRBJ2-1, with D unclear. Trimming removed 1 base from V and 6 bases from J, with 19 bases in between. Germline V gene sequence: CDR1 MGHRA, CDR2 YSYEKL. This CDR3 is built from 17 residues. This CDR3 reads CASSQVRECALVNEQFF. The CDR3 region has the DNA TGCGCCAGCAGCCAAGTCAGAGAGTGCGCTCTTGTCAATGAGCAGTTCTTC.

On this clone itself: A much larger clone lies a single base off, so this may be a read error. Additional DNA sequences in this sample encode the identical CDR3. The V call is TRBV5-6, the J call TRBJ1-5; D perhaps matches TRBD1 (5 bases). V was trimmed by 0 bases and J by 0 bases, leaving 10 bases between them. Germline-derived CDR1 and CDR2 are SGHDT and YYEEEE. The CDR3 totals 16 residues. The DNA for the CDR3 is TGTGCCAGCAGCTTGGGACAGTCTTATAGCAATCAGCCCCAGCATTTT. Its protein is CASSLGQSYSNQPQHF.

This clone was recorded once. CDR3 loop: CASSYTNPGTARNYGYTF. The CDR3 DNA reads as TGTGCCAGCAGCTATACTAATCCGGGAACAGCAAGAAACTATGGCTACACCTTC. The chain employs TRBV7-9 and TRBJ1-2; D is unclear. This CDR3 is built from 18 residues. The germline V gene encodes CDR1 SEHNR and CDR2 FQNEAQ (reference sequence). Trimming pared 4 bases from V and 2 bases from J, leaving 23 bases between. The entire variable domain, with the rest obtained from reference TRBV7-9 and TRBJ1-2, is as follows: DTGVSQNPRHKITKRGQNVTFRCDPISEHNRLYWYRQTLGQGPEFLTYFQNEAQLEKSRLLSDRFSAERPKGSFSTLEIQRTEQGDSAMYLCASSYTNPGTARNYGYTFGSGTRLTVV.

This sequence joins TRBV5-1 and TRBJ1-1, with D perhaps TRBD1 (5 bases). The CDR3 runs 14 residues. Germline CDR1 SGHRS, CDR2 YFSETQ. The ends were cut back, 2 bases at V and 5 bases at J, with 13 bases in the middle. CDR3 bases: TGCGCCAGCAGCTTTCGAACAGGCGAGACTGAAGCTTTCTTT. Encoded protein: CASSFRTGETEAFF.

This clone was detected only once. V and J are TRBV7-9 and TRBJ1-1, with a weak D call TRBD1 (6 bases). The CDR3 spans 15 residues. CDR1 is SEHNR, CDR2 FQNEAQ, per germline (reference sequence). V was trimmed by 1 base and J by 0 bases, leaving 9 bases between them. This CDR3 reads CASSLEGQLNTEAFF. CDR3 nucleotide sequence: TGTGCCAGCAGCTTAGAGGGACAACTGAACACTGAAGCTTTCTTT.